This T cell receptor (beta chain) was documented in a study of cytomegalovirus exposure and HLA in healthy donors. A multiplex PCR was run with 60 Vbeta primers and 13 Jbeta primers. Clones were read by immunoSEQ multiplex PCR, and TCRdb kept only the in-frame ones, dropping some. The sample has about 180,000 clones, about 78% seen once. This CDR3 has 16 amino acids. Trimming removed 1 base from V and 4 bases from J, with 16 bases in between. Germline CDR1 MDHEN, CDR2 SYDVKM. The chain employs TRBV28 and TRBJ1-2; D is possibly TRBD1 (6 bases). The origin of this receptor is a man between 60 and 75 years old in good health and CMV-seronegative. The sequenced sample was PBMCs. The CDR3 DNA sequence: TGTGCCAGCAGTTTATCGGGCAGGGGCGTAGGCTATGGCTACACCTTC. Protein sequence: CASSLSGRGVGYGYTF.